The 25 T cell receptor beta chains in this list originate from one sample, sequenced in a study of PD-1 blockade in classical Hodgkin lymphoma. TCRdb's table, derived via immunoSEQ multiplex PCR, lists solely in-frame clones and lacks some. The data contain around 36,000 clones, 87% of them singletons. Brentuximab vedotin exposure varied, and every patient relapsed after autologous stem cell transplantation. This material consisted of peripheral blood mononuclear cells (PBMCs), taken at baseline. These receptors were taken from a human donor with classical Hodgkin lymphoma.

The chain combines TRBV7-6 with TRBJ1-6; D is unresolved. V shed 3 bases and J shed 15 bases, with 9 bases lying between them. Per germline, CDR1 SGHVS and CDR2 FNYEAQ. The CDR3 is made up of 11 amino acids. DNA for the CDR3: TGTGCCAGCAGCTTGGGTTCTGGCCTCCACTTT. Translating gives CASSLGSGLHF.

This sequence joins TRBV18 and TRBJ1-1; D unresolved. Germline loops: CDR1 KGHSH, CDR2 LQKENI. The CDR3 has 14 residues. Trimming took off 2 bases at V and 2 bases at J, with 9 bases between the two ends. The CDR3 loop is CASSPIRDNTEAFF. For the CDR3, the DNA is TGTGCCAGCTCACCAATAAGGGATAACACTGAAGCTTTCTTT.

The chain employs TRBV5-4 and TRBJ1-2; no clear D. There are 12 residues in the CDR3. Germline lookup yields CDR1 SGHNT and CDR2 YYREEE (reference sequence). Trimming took off 0 bases at V and 5 bases at J, with 5 bases between the two ends. In nucleotides, the CDR3 is TGTGCCAGCAGCTTGGATGAATATGGCTACACCTTC. This codes for CASSLDEYGYTF.

The rearrangement links TRBV19 to TRBJ1-5, with D perhaps matching TRBD1 (6 bases). From germline, CDR1 is LNHDA and CDR2 SQIVND (reference sequence). Trimming removed 9 bases at V and 6 bases at J, with 21 bases between. The CDR3 runs to 15 residues. CDR3 in amino acids: CASAQGAGGLQPQHF. DNA of the CDR3: TGTGCCAGCGCCCAAGGGGCCGGGGGGCTTCAGCCCCAGCATTTT.

The chain is built from TRBV5-1 and TRBJ1-1; TRBD1 agrees at 7 bases. The J segment lost 3 bases and the V segment lost 4 bases, leaving 3 bases of the junction unmatched. This CDR3 is 13 amino acids long. Looked up from germline, CDR1 is SGHRS and CDR2 is YFSETQ. DNA of the CDR3: TGCGCCAGCAGCCCCGGGACAGACACTGAAGCTTTCTTT. It specifies CASSPGTDTEAFF. Drawing the rest from reference TRBV5-1 and TRBJ1-1, the complete variable domain is KAGVTQTPRYLIKTRGQQVTLSCSPISGHRSVSWYQQTPGQGLQFLFEYFSETQRNKGNFPGRFSGRQFSNSRSEMNVSTLELGDSALYLCASSPGTDTEAFFGQGTRLTVV.

The J gene is TRBJ1-2, the V gene TRBV29-1, with 8 bases identical to TRBD1. J was trimmed by 5 bases and V by 2 bases; bases with no gene match: 1. The CDR3 has 12 amino acids. Germline-derived CDR1 and CDR2 are SQVTM and ANQGSEA. The CDR3 loop is CSVERTGYGYTF. The CDR3 DNA follows: TGCAGCGTTGAAAGGACAGGGTATGGCTACACCTTC.

V is TRBV5-1 and J is TRBJ2-5, with D perhaps assigned TRBD1 or TRBD2 (5 bases each). This CDR3 comprises 15 residues. The ends were cut back, 0 bases at V and 0 bases at J, with 9 bases in the middle. The germline V gene encodes CDR1 SGHRS and CDR2 YFSETQ. CDR3 sequence reads: CASSLVGEYQETQYF. The CDR3 bases are TGCGCCAGCAGCTTGGTGGGGGAGTACCAAGAGACCCAGTACTTC.

This sequence joins TRBV5-4 and TRBJ2-5; a weak D match, TRBD2 (6 bases). CDR3 length: 14 residues. V lost 1 base, J lost 5 bases, and 12 bases lay in between. Germline V gene sequence: CDR1 SGHNT, CDR2 YYREEE (reference sequence). CDR3 in DNA: TGTGCCAGCAGCTTGATCGGGGGATCGGAGACCCAGTACTTC. This encodes CASSLIGGSETQYF.

The chain employs TRBV11-3 and TRBJ2-3, with 10 bases lining up with TRBD1. Germline V CDR1 and CDR2: SGHNT, YENEEA. Trimming at V came to 3 bases and at J to 3 bases, leaving 6 bases not matched to a gene. This CDR3 has 16 residues. The CDR3 region has the DNA TGTGCCAGCAGCTTCGAGACAGGGGGCGGAACAGATACGCAGTATTTT. It translates to CASSFETGGGTDTQYF.

The V gene is TRBV6-5, the J gene TRBJ1-1; D call uncertain. Trimming removed 5 bases at V and 0 bases at J, with 10 bases between. The CDR3 extends over 14 amino acids. Per germline, CDR1 MNHEY and CDR2 SVGAGI. This chain's CDR3 is CASSPRSVNTEAFF. The CDR3 bases are TGTGCCAGCAGTCCTAGGTCCGTGAACACTGAAGCTTTCTTT.

The chain combines TRBV4-3 with TRBJ1-1; D unclear. The V end was cut by 6 bases, the J end by 3 bases, with 11 bases between. CDR3 length: 13 residues. Germline V lookup: CDR1 LGHNA, CDR2 YSLEER. The CDR3 protein is CASRQYEYTEAFF. In DNA form, the CDR3 reads TGCGCCAGCAGGCAATACGAGTACACTGAAGCTTTCTTT.

The chain carries TRBV7-9 and TRBJ2-7; TRBD1 matches at 10 bases. The CDR3 is 14 amino acids. Trimming removed 5 bases from V and 5 bases from J; junction bases left unmatched: 6. Germline lookup yields CDR1 SEHNR and CDR2 FQNEAQ (reference sequence). CDR3 in amino acids: CASSEGQGLNEQYF. The CDR3 DNA follows: TGTGCCAGCAGCGAGGGACAGGGGTTAAACGAGCAGTACTTC.

V and J are TRBV5-4 and TRBJ1-2; perhaps TRBD1 as D (5 bases). The CDR3 has 15 amino acids. Trimming removed 4 bases from V and 4 bases from J, with 17 bases in between. Per the germline V gene, CDR1 is SGHNT and CDR2 is YYREEE (reference sequence). CDR3 residues: CASSPSVLRGYGYTF. The CDR3 DNA follows: TGTGCCAGCAGCCCCTCTGTACTGAGGGGCTATGGCTACACCTTC.

The V call is TRBV7-3, the J call TRBJ2-2, with D perhaps matching TRBD1 (5 bases). The CDR3 is 13 residues long. Looked up from germline, CDR1 is SGHTA and CDR2 is FQGTGA. Trimming stripped 2 bases from V and 8 bases from J, with 9 bases between. The CDR3 loop reads CASSLDQGGELFF. The CDR3, as DNA: TGTGCCAGCAGCTTAGACCAGGGAGGGGAGCTGTTTTTT.

This chain connects TRBV30 to TRBJ2-7; TRBD2 matches 9 bases. Trimming removed 3 bases from V and 5 bases from J; junction bases left unmatched: 2. CDR1 is GTSNPN and CDR2 is SVGIG in the germline V gene (reference sequence). The CDR3 runs to 12 residues. The CDR3 nucleotides are TGTGCCTGGAGGCGGGGGGGTGACGAGCAGTACTTC. The encoded protein is CAWRRGGDEQYF.

Written as DNA, the CDR3 is TGTGCCAGCACGGGAGCTCGAGCTAACTATGGCTACACCTTC. This encodes CASTGARANYGYTF. The chain carries TRBV6-6 and TRBJ1-2; the D is unclear. Per germline, CDR1 MNHNY and CDR2 SVGAGI (reference sequence). This CDR3 is built from 14 residues. Trimming removed 7 bases from V and 0 bases from J, with 12 bases in between.

The V and J genes are TRBV6-6 and TRBJ1-4, with TRBD1 matching 8 bases. Trimming at V came to 7 bases and at J to 3 bases, leaving 4 bases not matched to a gene. The CDR3 contains 14 residues. CDR1 is MNHNY and CDR2 is SVGAGI in the germline V gene (reference sequence). The CDR3 loop is CASTKTGANEKLFF. In DNA, the CDR3 is TGTGCCAGCACCAAGACAGGGGCTAATGAAAAACTGTTTTTT.

V and J are TRBV7-6 and TRBJ1-1; D may be TRBD1 (6 bases). CDR3 length: 13 amino acids. Germline-derived CDR1 and CDR2 are SGHVS and FNYEAQ. V lost 2 bases and J 5 bases, leaving 9 bases between the germline ends. CDR3 sequence: CASSLWGQTEAFF. The DNA for the CDR3 is TGTGCCAGCAGCTTATGGGGGCAGACTGAAGCTTTCTTT.

The chain couples TRBV18 to TRBJ1-1, with a weak D call TRBD1 (5 bases). Between the trimmed V and J ends, which lost 3 bases and 0 bases, there was a span of 11 bases. This CDR3 has 15 residues. CDR1 is KGHSH, CDR2 LQKENI, per germline. CDR3 sequence (DNA): TGTGCCAGCTCACCCCCCGGGACGGTGAACACTGAAGCTTTCTTT. Protein product: CASSPPGTVNTEAFF.

The chain joins TRBV7-2 to TRBJ2-1; 11 nucleotides align to TRBD2. Germline V gene data show CDR1 as SGHTA and CDR2 as FQGNSA. The CDR3 extends over 17 amino acids. V was pared by 5 bases and J by 7 bases, with 13 bases of the junction left unmatched. The CDR3 DNA sequence: TGTGCCAGCAGCCCGGCGGGCTCTAGCGGGGGGCTGAATGAGCAGTTCTTC. Amino acid sequence: CASSPAGSSGGLNEQFF.

The sample holds one count of this clone. The gene calls are TRBV18 and TRBJ1-3; D remains ambiguous. Per germline, CDR1 KGHSH and CDR2 LQKENI. V lost 3 bases, J lost 0 bases, and 6 bases lay in between. The CDR3 consists of 14 residues. CDR3 loop: CASSPFYSGNTIYF. Here the CDR3 DNA reads TGTGCCAGCTCACCCTTCTACTCTGGAAACACCATATATTTT.

V gene TRBV6-5 combines with J gene TRBJ1-2; D perhaps matches TRBD1 (6 bases). Per germline, CDR1 MNHEY and CDR2 SVGAGI. The CDR3 sequence is 13 residues long. With 0 bases removed from V and 7 bases from J, the gap between germline ends came to 9 bases. The DNA of the CDR3 is TGTGCCAGCAGTTACTCGAAGGGGGGTGGCTACACCTTC. Protein sequence: CASSYSKGGGYTF.

This rearrangement joins TRBV10-3 to TRBJ2-1; 12 nucleotides match TRBD2. The germline V gene encodes CDR1 ENHRY and CDR2 SYGVKD. The CDR3 extends over 15 amino acids. With 6 bases clipped from V and 3 bases from J, the junction kept 3 bases outside the gene matches. DNA of the CDR3: TGTGCCATCAGGGCTAGCGGGAGGGTCTACAATGAGCAGTTCTTC. It is translated as CAIRASGRVYNEQFF.

The gene calls are TRBV5-1 and TRBJ2-1; the match to TRBD2 covers 10 bases. With V trimmed by 2 bases and J by 5 bases, 13 bases remained unmatched. Germline V CDR1 and CDR2: SGHRS, YFSETQ. The CDR3 runs to 18 residues. The CDR3 bases are TGCGCCAGCAGCTTTAGGGGAGGTGCTAGCGGGGGAAACAATGAGCAGTTCTTC. Protein product: CASSFRGGASGGNNEQFF.

This clone showed up just once. The chain carries TRBV6-5 and TRBJ1-3; no clear D. The CDR3 contains 11 residues. Trimming cost V 2 bases and J 4 bases, with 0 bases left between them. The V gene's germline CDR1 is MNHEY and CDR2 SVGAGI. The CDR3: CASSYGNTIYF. The CDR3 DNA reads as TGTGCCAGCAGTTACGGAAACACCATATATTTT.